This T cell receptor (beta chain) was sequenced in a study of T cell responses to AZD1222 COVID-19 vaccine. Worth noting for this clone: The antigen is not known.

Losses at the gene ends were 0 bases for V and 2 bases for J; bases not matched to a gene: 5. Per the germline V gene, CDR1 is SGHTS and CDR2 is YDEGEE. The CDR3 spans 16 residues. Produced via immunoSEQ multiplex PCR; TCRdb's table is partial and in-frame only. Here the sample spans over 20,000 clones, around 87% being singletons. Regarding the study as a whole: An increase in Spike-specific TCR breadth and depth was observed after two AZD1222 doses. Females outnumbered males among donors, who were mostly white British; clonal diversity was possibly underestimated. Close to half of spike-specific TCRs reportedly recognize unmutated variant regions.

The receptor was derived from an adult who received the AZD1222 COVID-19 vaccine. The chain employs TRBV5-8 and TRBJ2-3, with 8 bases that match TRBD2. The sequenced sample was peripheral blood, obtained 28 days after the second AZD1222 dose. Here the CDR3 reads CASSLAVSGITDTQYF. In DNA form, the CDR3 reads TGTGCCAGCAGCTTGGCGGTTAGCGGGATCACAGATACGCAGTATTTT.